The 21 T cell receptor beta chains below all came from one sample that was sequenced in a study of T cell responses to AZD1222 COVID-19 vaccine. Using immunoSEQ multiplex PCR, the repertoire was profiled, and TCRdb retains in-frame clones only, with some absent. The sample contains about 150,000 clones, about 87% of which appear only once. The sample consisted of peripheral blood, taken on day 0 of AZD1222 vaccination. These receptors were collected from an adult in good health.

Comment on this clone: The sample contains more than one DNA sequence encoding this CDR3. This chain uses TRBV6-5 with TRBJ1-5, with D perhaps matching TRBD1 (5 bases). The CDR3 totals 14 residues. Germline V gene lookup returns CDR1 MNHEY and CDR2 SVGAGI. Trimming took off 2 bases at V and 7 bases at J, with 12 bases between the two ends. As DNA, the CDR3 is TGTGCCAGCAGTTACGCGGCAGGGAGGCAGCCCCAGCATTTT. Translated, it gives CASSYAAGRQPQHF.

In nucleotides, the CDR3 is TGTGCCAGCAGTGAAGCCGGAGGACGGGACGAGCAGTACTTC. It specifies CASSEAGGRDEQYF. This rearrangement joins TRBV6-1 to TRBJ2-7, with D perhaps matching TRBD2 (5 bases). Deletions cut 0 bases from V and 5 bases from J, with 11 bases between. The CDR3 extends over 14 amino acids. The germline CDR1 and CDR2 sequences are MNHNS and SASEGT.

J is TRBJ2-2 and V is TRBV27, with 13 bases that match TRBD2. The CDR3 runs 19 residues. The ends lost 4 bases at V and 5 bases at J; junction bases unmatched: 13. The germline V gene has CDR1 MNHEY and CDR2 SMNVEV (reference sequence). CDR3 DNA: TGTGCCAGCAGTTCAGAGATGGGACTAGCGGGGCCGCGGACCGGGGAGCTGTTTTTT. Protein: CASSSEMGLAGPRTGELFF.

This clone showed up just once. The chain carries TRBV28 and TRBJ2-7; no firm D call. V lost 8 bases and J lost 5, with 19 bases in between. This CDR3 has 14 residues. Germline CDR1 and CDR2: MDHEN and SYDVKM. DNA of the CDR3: TGTGCCAGCCATGCTCCCGGACGGGCAGACGAGCAGTACTTC. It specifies CASHAPGRADEQYF.

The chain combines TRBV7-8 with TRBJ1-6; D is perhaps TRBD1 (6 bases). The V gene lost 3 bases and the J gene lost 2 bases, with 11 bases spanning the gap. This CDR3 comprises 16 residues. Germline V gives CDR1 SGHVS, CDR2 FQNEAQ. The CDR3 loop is CASSLEGTTYNSPLHF. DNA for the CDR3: TGTGCCAGCAGCTTGGAAGGGACAACCTATAATTCACCCCTCCACTTT.

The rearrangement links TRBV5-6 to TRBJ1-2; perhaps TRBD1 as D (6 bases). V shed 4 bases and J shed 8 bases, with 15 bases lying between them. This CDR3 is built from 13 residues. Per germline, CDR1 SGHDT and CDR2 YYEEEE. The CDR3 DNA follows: TGTGCCAGCAGCGCCGGTCCGAGGGGGGGCTACACCTTC. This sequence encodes CASSAGPRGGYTF.

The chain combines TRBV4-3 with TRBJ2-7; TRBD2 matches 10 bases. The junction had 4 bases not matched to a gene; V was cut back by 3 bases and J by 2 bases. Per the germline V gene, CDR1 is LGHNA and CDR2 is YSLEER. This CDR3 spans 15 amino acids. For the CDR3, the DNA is TGCGCCAGCAGCCAGTTAGCGGGGGGCCCCTACGAGCAGTACTTC. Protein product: CASSQLAGGPYEQYF.

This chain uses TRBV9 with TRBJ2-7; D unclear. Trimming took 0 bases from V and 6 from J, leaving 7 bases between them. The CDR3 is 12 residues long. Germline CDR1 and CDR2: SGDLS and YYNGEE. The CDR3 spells CASSVGGREQYF. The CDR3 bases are TGTGCCAGCAGCGTAGGCGGTCGCGAGCAGTACTTC. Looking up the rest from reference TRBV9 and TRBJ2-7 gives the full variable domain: DSGVTQTPKHLITATGQRVTLRCSPRSGDLSVYWYQQSLDQGLQFLIQYYNGEERAKGNILERFSAQQFPDLHSELNLSSLELGDSALYFCASSVGGREQYFGPGTRLTVT.

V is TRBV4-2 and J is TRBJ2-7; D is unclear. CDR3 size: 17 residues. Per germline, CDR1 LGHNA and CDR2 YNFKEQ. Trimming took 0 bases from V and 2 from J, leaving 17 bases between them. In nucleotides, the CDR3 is TGTGCCAGCAGCCAAGATTCGGGCTGGGGTGGTGCCTACGAGCAGTACTTC. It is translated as CASSQDSGWGGAYEQYF.

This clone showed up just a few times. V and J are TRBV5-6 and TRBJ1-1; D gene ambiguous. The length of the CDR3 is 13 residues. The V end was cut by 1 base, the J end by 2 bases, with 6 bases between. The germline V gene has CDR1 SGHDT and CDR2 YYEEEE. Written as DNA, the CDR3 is TGTGCCAGCAGCTTGACAGTCAACACTGAAGCTTTCTTT. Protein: CASSLTVNTEAFF.

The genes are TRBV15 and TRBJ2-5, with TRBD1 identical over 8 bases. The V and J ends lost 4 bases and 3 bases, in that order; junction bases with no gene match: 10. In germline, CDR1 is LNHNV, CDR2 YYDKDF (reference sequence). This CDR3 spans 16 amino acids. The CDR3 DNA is TGTGCCACCAGCACGACTCCCGGGACAGGAGAAGAGACCCAGTACTTC. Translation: CATSTTPGTGEETQYF.

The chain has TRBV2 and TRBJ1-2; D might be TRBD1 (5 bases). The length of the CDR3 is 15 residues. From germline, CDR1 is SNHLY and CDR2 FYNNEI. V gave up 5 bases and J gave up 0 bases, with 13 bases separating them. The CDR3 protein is CASSFRQGTNYGYTF. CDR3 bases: TGTGCCAGCAGTTTTAGGCAGGGCACTAACTATGGCTACACCTTC.

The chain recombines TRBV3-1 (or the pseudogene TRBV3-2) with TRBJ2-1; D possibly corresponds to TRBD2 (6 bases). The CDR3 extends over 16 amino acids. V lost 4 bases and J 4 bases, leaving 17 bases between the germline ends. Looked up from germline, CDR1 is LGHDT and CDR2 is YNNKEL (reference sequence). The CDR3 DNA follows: TGTGCCAGCAGCCCTCCGGGACTTATTTATTACAATGAGCAGTTCTTC. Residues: CASSPPGLIYYNEQFF.

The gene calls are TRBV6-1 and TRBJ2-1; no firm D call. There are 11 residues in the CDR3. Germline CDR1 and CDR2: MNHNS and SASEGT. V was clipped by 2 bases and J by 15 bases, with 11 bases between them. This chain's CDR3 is CASSEWVDPFF. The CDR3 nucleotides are TGTGCCAGCAGTGAATGGGTAGACCCGTTCTTC.

The CDR3, as DNA: TGTGCCAGCTCACCCTCGCTTTCCCTGTTCATCGAGCAGTACTTC. It is translated as CASSPSLSLFIEQYF. The rearrangement links TRBV18 to TRBJ2-7; D gene unclear. V gave up 3 bases and J gave up 6 bases, with 18 bases separating them. CDR1 and CDR2 (germline): KGHSH, LQKENI. The CDR3 length is 15 residues. Supplemented by reference TRBV18 and TRBJ2-7, the full variable domain reads NAGVMQNPRHLVRRRGQEARLRCSPMKGHSHVYWYRQLPEEGLKFMVYLQKENIIDESGMPKERFSAEFPKEGPSILRIQQVVRGDSAAYFCASSPSLSLFIEQYFGPGTRLTVT.

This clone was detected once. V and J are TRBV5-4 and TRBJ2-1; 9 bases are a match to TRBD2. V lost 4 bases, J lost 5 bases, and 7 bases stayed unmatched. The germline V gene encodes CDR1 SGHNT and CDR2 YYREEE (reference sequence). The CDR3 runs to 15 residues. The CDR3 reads CASSLSGGGNNEQFF. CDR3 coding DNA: TGTGCCAGCAGCCTTAGCGGGGGAGGGAACAATGAGCAGTTCTTC.

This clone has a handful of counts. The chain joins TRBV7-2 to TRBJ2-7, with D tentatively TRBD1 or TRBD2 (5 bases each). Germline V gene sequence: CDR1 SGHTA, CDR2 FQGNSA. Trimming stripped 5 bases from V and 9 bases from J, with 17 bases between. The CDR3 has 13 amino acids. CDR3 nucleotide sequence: TGTGCCAGCAGCACGACGGGGCAGGCGGTGCAGTACTTC. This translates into CASSTTGQAVQYF.

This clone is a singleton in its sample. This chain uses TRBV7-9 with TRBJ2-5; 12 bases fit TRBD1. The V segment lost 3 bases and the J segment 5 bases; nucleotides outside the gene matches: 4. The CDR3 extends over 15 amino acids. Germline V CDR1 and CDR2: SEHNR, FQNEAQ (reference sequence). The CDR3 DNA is TGTGCCAGCAGCTTTGGGACAGGGGGCGACGAGACCCAGTACTTC. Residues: CASSFGTGGDETQYF.

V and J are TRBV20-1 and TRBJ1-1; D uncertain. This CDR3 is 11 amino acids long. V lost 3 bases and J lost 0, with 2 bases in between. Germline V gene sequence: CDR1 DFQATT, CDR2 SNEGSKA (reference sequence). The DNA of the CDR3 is TGCAGTGCTAGGATGAACACTGAAGCTTTCTTT. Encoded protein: CSARMNTEAFF.

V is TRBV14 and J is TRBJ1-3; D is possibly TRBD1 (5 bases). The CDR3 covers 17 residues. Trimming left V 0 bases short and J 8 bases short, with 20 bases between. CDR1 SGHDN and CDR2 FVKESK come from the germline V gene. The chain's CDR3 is CASSQDRTGLRRDTIYF. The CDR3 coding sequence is TGTGCCAGCAGCCAAGATCGAACAGGCCTAAGAAGGGACACCATATATTTT. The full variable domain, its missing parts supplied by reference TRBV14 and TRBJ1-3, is EAGVTQFPSHSVIEKGQTVTLRCDPISGHDNLYWYRRVMGKEIKFLLHFVKESKQDESGMPNNRFLAERTGGTYSTLKVQPAELEDSGVYFCASSQDRTGLRRDTIYFGEGSWLTVV.

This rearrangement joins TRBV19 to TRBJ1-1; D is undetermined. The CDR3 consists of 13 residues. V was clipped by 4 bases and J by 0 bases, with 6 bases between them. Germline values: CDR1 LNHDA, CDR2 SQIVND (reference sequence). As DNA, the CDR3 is TGTGCCAGTAGTAGTTACATGAACACTGAAGCTTTCTTT. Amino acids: CASSSYMNTEAFF.